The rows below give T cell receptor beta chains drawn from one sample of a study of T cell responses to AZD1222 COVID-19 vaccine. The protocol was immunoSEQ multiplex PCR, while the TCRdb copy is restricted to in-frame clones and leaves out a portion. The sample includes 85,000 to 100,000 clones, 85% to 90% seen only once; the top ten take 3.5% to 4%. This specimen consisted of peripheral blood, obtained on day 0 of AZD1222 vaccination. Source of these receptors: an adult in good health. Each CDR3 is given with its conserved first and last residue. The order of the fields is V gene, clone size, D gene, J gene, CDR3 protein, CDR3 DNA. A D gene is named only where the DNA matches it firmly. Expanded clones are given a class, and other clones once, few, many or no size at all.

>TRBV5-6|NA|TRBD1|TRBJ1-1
CASSLQGAGTEAFF
TGTGCCAGCAGCTTGCAGGGGGCAGGAACTGAAGCTTTCTTT
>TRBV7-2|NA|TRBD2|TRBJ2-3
CASSLSASGGIYTQYF
TGTGCCAGCAGCTTATCGGCTAGCGGGGGGATATATACGCAGTATTTT
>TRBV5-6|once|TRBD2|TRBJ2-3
CASSLGIAGDTDTQYF
TGTGCCAGCAGCTTGGGGATAGCGGGGGACACAGATACGCAGTATTTT
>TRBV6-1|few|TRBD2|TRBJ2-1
CASSEQGGGVYNEQFF
TGTGCCAGCAGTGAACAGGGCGGGGGGGTTTACAATGAGCAGTTCTTC
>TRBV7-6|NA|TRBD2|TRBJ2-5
CASSLFGTSPGETQYF
TGTGCCAGCAGCTTATTCGGGACTAGCCCAGGAGAGACCCAGTACTTC
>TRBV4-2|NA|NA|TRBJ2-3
CASSQEGGPDTQYF
TGTGCCAGCAGCCAAGAGGGGGGGCCAGATACGCAGTATTTT
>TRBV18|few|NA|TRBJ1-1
CASSPRTIRLNTEAFF
TGTGCCAGCTCACCCCGGACTATCCGGCTGAACACTGAAGCTTTCTTT
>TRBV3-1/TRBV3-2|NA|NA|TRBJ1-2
CASSQAGFGYYGYTF
TGTGCCAGCAGCCAGGCTGGGTTTGGGTACTATGGCTACACCTTC
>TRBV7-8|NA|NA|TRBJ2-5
CASSTLGGQETQYF
TGTGCCAGCAGTACTCTGGGGGGCCAAGAGACCCAGTACTTC
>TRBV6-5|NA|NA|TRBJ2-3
CASSYSWGVADTQYF
TGTGCCAGCAGTTACTCGTGGGGGGTAGCAGATACGCAGTATTTT
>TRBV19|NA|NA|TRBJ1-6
CASSTRTQNRNSPLHF
TGTGCCAGTAGTACCCGTACTCAGAACCGTAATTCACCCCTCCACTTT
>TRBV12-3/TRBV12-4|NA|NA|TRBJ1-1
CGSNMGLGTEAFF
TGTGGGTCAAACATGGGTCTTGGCACTGAAGCTTTCTTT
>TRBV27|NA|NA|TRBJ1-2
CASSYKENYGYTF
TGTGCCAGCAGTTACAAGGAAAACTATGGCTACACCTTC
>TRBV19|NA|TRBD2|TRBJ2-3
CASSNSLAAPTDTQYF
TGTGCCAGTAGTAACTCACTAGCGGCGCCAACAGATACGCAGTATTTT
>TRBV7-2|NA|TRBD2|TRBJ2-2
CASSRGTSGNTGELFF
TGTGCCAGCAGTAGAGGGACTAGCGGGAACACCGGGGAGCTGTTTTTT
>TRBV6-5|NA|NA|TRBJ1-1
CASSYLQGWNTEAFF
TGTGCCAGCAGTTACCTACAGGGCTGGAACACTGAAGCTTTCTTT
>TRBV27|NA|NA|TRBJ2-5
CASMGSPQYF
TGTGCCAGCATGGGGTCGCCCCAGTACTTC
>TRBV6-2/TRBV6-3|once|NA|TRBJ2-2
CASSRVYTGELFF
TGTGCCAGCAGTCGGGTCTACACCGGGGAGCTGTTTTTT
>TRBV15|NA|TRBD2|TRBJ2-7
CATSREGSGGPLEQYF
TGTGCCACCAGCAGAGAGGGTAGCGGGGGGCCTTTGGAGCAGTACTTC
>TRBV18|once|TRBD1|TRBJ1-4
CASSRQGTNEKLFF
TGTGCCAGCTCCCGACAGGGAACTAATGAAAAACTGTTTTTT
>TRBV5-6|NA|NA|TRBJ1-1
CASQIRMNTEAFF
TGTGCCAGCCAGATAAGAATGAACACTGAAGCTTTCTTT
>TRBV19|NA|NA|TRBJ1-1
CASSISQGVTEAFF
TGTGCCAGTAGTATTTCACAGGGAGTCACTGAAGCTTTCTTT
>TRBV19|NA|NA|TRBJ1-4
CASSMSWGSFNEKLFF
TGTGCCAGTAGTATGTCATGGGGATCCTTTAATGAAAAACTGTTTTTT
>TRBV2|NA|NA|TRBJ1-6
CASIGRDYNSPLHF
TGTGCCAGCATCGGTAGGGATTATAATTCACCCCTCCACTTT
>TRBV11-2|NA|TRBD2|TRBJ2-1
CASSSAGAYNEQFF
TGTGCCAGCAGTTCAGCGGGGGCTTATAATGAGCAGTTCTTC
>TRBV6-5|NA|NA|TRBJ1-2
CASSLQGYYGYTF
TGTGCCAGCAGTTTACAGGGATACTATGGCTACACCTTC
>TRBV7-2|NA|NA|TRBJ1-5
CASRAGLNNQPQHF
TGTGCCAGCAGGGCCGGACTGAACAATCAGCCCCAGCATTTT
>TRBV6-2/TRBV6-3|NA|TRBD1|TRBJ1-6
CASSYFPGTANSPLHF
TGTGCCAGCAGTTACTTCCCCGGGACAGCCAATTCACCCCTCCACTTT
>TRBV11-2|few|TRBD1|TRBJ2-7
CASSRPTGQASYEQYF
TGTGCCAGCAGCCGTCCGACAGGGCAAGCTTCCTACGAGCAGTACTTC
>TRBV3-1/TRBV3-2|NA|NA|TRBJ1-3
CASSAYTGRENTIYF
TGTGCCAGCAGCGCATATACAGGGAGGGAGAACACCATATATTTT
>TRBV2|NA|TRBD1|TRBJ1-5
CASSGQGWYQPQHF
TGTGCCAGCAGCGGACAGGGGTGGTATCAGCCCCAGCATTTT
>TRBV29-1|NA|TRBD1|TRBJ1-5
CSALPGQGGRELKPQHF
TGCAGCGCTCTCCCGGGACAGGGAGGTAGGGAGCTCAAGCCCCAGCATTTT
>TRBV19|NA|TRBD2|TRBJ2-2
CASSIPLAATGELFF
TGTGCCAGTAGTATCCCCCTAGCGGCCACCGGGGAGCTGTTTTTT
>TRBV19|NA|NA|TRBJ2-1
CATATQGVNEQFF
TGTGCCACAGCTACACAGGGAGTGAATGAGCAGTTCTTC
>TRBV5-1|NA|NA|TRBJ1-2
CASSSTLYGYTF
TGCGCCAGCAGCAGCACCCTCTATGGCTACACCTTC
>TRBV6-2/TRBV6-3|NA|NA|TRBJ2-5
CASSFNSGTVETQYF
TGTGCCAGCAGTTTCAATAGCGGGACAGTAGAGACCCAGTACTTC
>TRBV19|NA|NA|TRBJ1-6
CASSVARGNSPLHF
TGTGCCAGTAGCGTTGCCAGGGGAAATTCACCCCTCCACTTT
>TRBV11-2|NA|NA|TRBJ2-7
CASSLELWGRRSYEQYF
TGTGCCAGCAGCTTAGAATTGTGGGGGCGACGCTCCTACGAGCAGTACTTC
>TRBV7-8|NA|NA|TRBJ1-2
CASSLTQGRHRYTF
TGTGCCAGCAGCTTAACACAGGGCCGGCATCGCTACACCTTC
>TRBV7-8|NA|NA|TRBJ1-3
CASSLPSVSSGNTIYF
TGTGCCAGCAGCCTTCCTTCGGTCTCCTCTGGAAACACCATATATTTT
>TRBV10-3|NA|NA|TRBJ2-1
CAISGGLRLIFF
TGTGCCATCAGTGGGGGACTCCGTTTAATCTTCTTC
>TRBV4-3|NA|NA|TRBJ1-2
CASSQGAARENYGYTF
TGCGCCAGCAGCCAAGGGGCGGCCCGAGAGAACTATGGCTACACCTTC
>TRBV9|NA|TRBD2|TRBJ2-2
CASSPSWRGEGTGELFF
TGTGCCAGCAGCCCCTCTTGGCGGGGGGAAGGCACCGGGGAGCTGTTTTTT
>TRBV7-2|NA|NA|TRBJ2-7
CASSRPGSYEQYF
TGTGCCAGCAGCCGCCCGGGATCCTACGAGCAGTACTTC
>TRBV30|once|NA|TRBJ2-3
CAWSIAEVETQYF
TGTGCCTGGAGCATAGCCGAGGTGGAAACGCAGTATTTT
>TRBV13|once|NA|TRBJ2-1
CASSLSNEQFF
TGTGCCAGCAGCTTAAGTAATGAGCAGTTCTTC